Below, one T cell receptor beta chain is given with its context. Its antigen has not been determined. No much larger clone exists at a distance of one base, and base qualities are not known. This entry belongs to a study of neoadjuvant anti-PD-1 for oral cavity cancer (dated by TCRdb to the early 2020s). About the study as a whole: Three to four biweekly doses of nivolumab at 3 mg/kg were mostly administered to patients before curative-intent surgical resection. A fourth nivolumab dose was given around day 43 to patients without progression, and definitive surgical resection was performed in those patients on days 50-56. Patients with complete response, partial response or stable disease by RECIST 1.1 were defined as responders, whereas patients with progression were defined as non-responders. A roughly 33% response rate was observed in the parent correlative cohort, in which 12 patients were included.

For deep sequencing, each PBMC sample was run in six replicates, with libraries mostly built from approximately 0.45 ug of input genomic DNA. The immunoSEQ hsTCRbeta kit was used to prepare TCRbeta libraries, following the manufacturer's instructions. The completed libraries were mixed into a single pool at 3 nM, then sequenced with an Illumina NovaSeq 6000 S4 flow cell. The study's own analysis went as follows. The immunoSEQ Analyzer handled quality control and preprocessing of the raw data. The analysis was limited to productive rearrangements, and each clonotype was defined by a unique CDR3 amino acid sequence. Repertoire clonality was estimated as the Gini-Simpson index, which was computed with the R package tcR. Gini indices were compared with Student's t test, and associations with tumor size change were assessed by Pearson correlation. TCRdb took this table from immuneACCESS and kept in-frame rearrangements with V and J called. Such tables lack part of the clones; where checked against another copy, unresolved V genes explain under half of the gap, and the rest is unexplained. The D gene and trimming were derived from the DNA, and the V and J assignments and clone size from that table. This sample lists under 85,000 clones; around 80% were detected once. Over 3% of the sample is in the top ten clones.

V is trimmed back by 11 bases and J by 1 base, and the junction contains 4 bases that no gene match accounts for. From its cysteine to its phenylalanine, the CDR3 spans 12 amino acids. CDR3 DNA is the only sequence kept; it has 36 bases, read in frame from the first base. Sequences MDHEN (CDR1) and SYDVKM (CDR2) are obtained from the germline V gene. Summary of the overall study and its limitations: Higher pretreatment blood Treg/Th17 ratios correlated with both higher pretreatment blood TCRbeta clonality and lower post-treatment tumor TCRbeta clonality. Only three patients per response group were included in the TCR analyses, and larger cohorts for validation were called for by the authors. Within PBMCs, T cell clonality (Gini index) was significantly higher in non-responders than responders after neoadjuvant nivolumab.

The time point label, as the study defines it: before neoadjuvant nivolumab. None of the patients had received prior systemic or radiation treatment, and all were newly diagnosed with stage II-IVA oral cavity squamous cell carcinoma. Everyone in the cohort had locally advanced, HPV-negative oral cavity squamous cell carcinoma. Peripheral blood mononuclear cells were analyzed directly, without maintenance or expansion in culture. The samples were drawn from a longitudinal correlative study tied to a single-arm phase II trial testing neoadjuvant nivolumab in oral cavity squamous cell carcinoma. Subject-matched pre- and post-treatment PBMCs and tumors from three responders and three non-responders were subjected to genomic DNA-based TCRbeta sequencing. Peripheral blood mononuclear cells were collected before nivolumab treatment and again after treatment, at the time of surgery. The Maxwell RSC DNA from Cells kit was used to isolate genomic DNA from PBMCs.

This TCR came from a person aged 35 to 85 with oral cavity squamous cell carcinoma. Recombination connected TRBV28 to TRBJ1-2; TRBD1 fits 7 bases in the junction. The sequencing here drew on PBMCs, taken before nivolumab (anti-PD-1) treatment. The nucleotides are TGTGCCTCCCAGGGGGATAACTATGGCTACACCTTC. Its coded protein is CASQGDNYGYTF.